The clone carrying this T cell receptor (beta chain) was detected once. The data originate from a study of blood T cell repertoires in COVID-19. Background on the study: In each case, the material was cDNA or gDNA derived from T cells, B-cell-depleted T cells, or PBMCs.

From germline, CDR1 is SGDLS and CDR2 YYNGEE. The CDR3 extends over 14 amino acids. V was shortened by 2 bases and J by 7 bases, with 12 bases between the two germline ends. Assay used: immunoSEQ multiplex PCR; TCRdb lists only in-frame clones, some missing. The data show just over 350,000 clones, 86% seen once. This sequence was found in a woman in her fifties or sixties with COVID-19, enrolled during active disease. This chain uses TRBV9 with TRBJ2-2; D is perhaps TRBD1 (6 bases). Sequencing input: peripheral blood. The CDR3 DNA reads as TGTGCCAGCAGCGTCACAGGGTCCCACGGGGAGCTGTTTTTT. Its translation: CASSVTGSHGELFF.